The source of this T cell receptor beta chain is a study of cytomegalovirus exposure and HLA in healthy donors. General study findings and limits: The study recorded some 160 TCR beta chains that were cytomegalovirus-associated. CMV serostatus was the sole immune exposure information available. Later work found most CMV-associated TCR beta chains apparently HLA-restricted.

The CDR3 covers 15 residues. CDR1 is LNHNV and CDR2 is YYDKDF in the germline V gene (reference sequence). Between the trimmed V and J ends, which lost 0 bases and 0 bases, there was a span of 6 bases. On this clone itself: Its antigen is still unknown.

The PCR employed 60 Vbeta primers together with 13 Jbeta primers. Produced via immunoSEQ multiplex PCR; TCRdb's table is partial and in-frame only. The sample has 80,000 to 90,000 clones; roughly 73% are singletons. This rearrangement joins TRBV15 to TRBJ1-5; D gene ambiguous. The sequence was obtained from a man aged 35 to 55 in good health and CMV-seronegative. Sequencing was done on a sample of PBMCs. The CDR3 DNA reads TGTGCCACCAGCAGAGATCGGGATAGCAATCAGCCCCAGCATTTT. As protein: CATSRDRDSNQPQHF.